These 23 T cell receptor beta chains were all obtained from the same sample, sequenced in a study of blood T cell repertoires in COVID-19. Data came from immunoSEQ multiplex PCR; TCRdb stores just in-frame clones and leaves some out. The sample includes approximately 150,000 clones, 80% to 85% seen only once; the top ten take 1.1% to 1.5%. The sequencing sample was made of peripheral blood. These receptors all come from a man in his sixties with acute or convalescent COVID-19.

V gene TRBV6-1 combines with J gene TRBJ1-2, with D possibly matching TRBD1 (5 bases). The CDR3 totals 15 residues. Germline V gene sequence: CDR1 MNHNS, CDR2 SASEGT. Deletions cut 1 base from V and 8 bases from J, with 17 bases between. CDR3 sequence (DNA): TGTGCCAGCAGTGAAGGACGGGTCACGAAGGGGGGCTACACCTTC. Translated: CASSEGRVTKGGYTF.

This rearrangement joins TRBV24-1 to TRBJ1-1; D remains ambiguous. In germline, CDR1 is KGHDR, CDR2 SFDVKD. The CDR3 loop spans 14 amino acids. Trimming left V 1 base short and J 1 base short, with 6 bases between. CDR3 loop: CATSDFTGNTEAFF. CDR3 bases: TGTGCCACCAGTGATTTTACGGGGAACACTGAAGCTTTCTTT.

Only one count was recorded for this clone. The rearrangement joins TRBV7-2 to TRBJ1-3; D is unclear. V shed 1 base and J shed 0 bases, with 13 bases lying between them. This CDR3 is built from 17 residues. The V gene's germline CDR1 is SGHTA and CDR2 FQGNSA. The CDR3 DNA follows: TGTGCCAGCAGCTTAGACCCCCCGGTTCTCTCTGGAAACACCATATATTTT. Encoded protein: CASSLDPPVLSGNTIYF.

This clone has at least ten counts. This rearrangement joins TRBV5-1 to TRBJ2-2; a weak D match, TRBD2 (6 bases). The germline V and J ends were trimmed by 4 bases and 2 bases, with 18 bases remaining between them. Germline V CDR1 and CDR2: SGHRS, YFSETQ. The CDR3 length is 17 residues. The CDR3 region has the DNA TGCGCCAGCAGCCTGGGAGGTCAAATTTCAAACACCGGGGAGCTGTTTTTT. Amino acid sequence: CASSLGGQISNTGELFF.

J is TRBJ1-3 and V is TRBV18, with a tentative D call TRBD1 (5 bases). This CDR3 has 17 residues. Germline V CDR1 and CDR2: KGHSH, LQKENI. With 6 bases removed from V and 0 bases from J, the gap between germline ends came to 18 bases. The CDR3 is CASSAGESTPSGNTIYF. The CDR3 nucleotides are TGTGCCAGCTCCGCGGGGGAGTCAACCCCCTCTGGAAACACCATATATTTT.

The chain carries TRBV5-1 and TRBJ1-2, with D unclear. CDR1 is SGHRS, CDR2 YFSETQ, per germline. The CDR3 has 14 residues. V was clipped by 2 bases and J by 3 bases, with 11 bases between them. The CDR3 DNA follows: TGCGCCAGCAGCTTTTCGACTGTAGACTATGGCTACACCTTC. Its protein product is CASSFSTVDYGYTF.

This sequence joins TRBV7-9 and TRBJ1-5; D is undetermined. The CDR3 runs to 14 residues. Trimming pared 5 bases from V and 5 bases from J, leaving 13 bases between. Germline CDR1 and CDR2: SEHNR and FQNEAQ (reference sequence). The CDR3, as DNA: TGTGCCAGCAGCCCCCTTGGAGGGCATCAGCCCCAGCATTTT. Its protein product is CASSPLGGHQPQHF.

The chain employs TRBV6-5 and TRBJ2-7; D gene unclear. The CDR3 spans 13 residues. V dropped 8 bases and J dropped 2 bases, with 13 bases sitting between them. Germline CDR1 and CDR2: MNHEY and SVGAGI. In DNA form, the CDR3 reads TGTGCCAGCCGGCGGAGCGAGGCCTACGAGCAGTACTTC. It encodes CASRRSEAYEQYF.

The chain carries TRBV27 and TRBJ2-5; a possible D gene is TRBD1 (6 bases). The ends were cut back, 6 bases at V and 3 bases at J, with 17 bases in the middle. CDR3 length: 15 residues. Germline V gives CDR1 MNHEY, CDR2 SMNVEV (reference sequence). This CDR3 reads CASSPSWGRKETQYF. CDR3 coding DNA: TGTGCCAGCAGCCCCTCATGGGGGCGCAAAGAGACCCAGTACTTC.

This clone has a single count. The chain carries TRBV9 and TRBJ2-3; D is perhaps TRBD1 (5 bases). Per germline, CDR1 SGDLS and CDR2 YYNGEE. The CDR3 runs 14 residues. V lost 0 bases to trimming and J lost 4 bases, with 9 bases between them. CDR3 sequence reads: CASSVEGLPDTQYF. CDR3 nucleotide sequence: TGTGCCAGCAGCGTAGAGGGGCTCCCAGATACGCAGTATTTT.

The chain combines TRBV30 with TRBJ1-5; D is perhaps TRBD1 (6 bases). V was clipped by 2 bases and J by 7 bases, with 15 bases between them. The CDR3 spans 14 residues. Germline V gives CDR1 GTSNPN, CDR2 SVGIG (reference sequence). The CDR3: CAWSKTGMRQPQHF. CDR3 nucleotide sequence: TGTGCCTGGAGTAAAACAGGGATGAGACAGCCCCAGCATTTT.

A single count supports this clone. The rearrangement links TRBV10-3 to TRBJ2-5; D is possibly TRBD1 (6 bases). Per the germline V gene, CDR1 is ENHRY and CDR2 is SYGVKD. The CDR3 covers 14 residues. Trimming stripped 0 bases from V and 5 bases from J, with 10 bases between. The CDR3 reads CAISESRQGETQYF. Here the CDR3 DNA reads TGTGCCATCAGTGAGTCGAGGCAGGGGGAGACCCAGTACTTC.

The table lists this clone with a few counts. The rearrangement joins TRBV6-1 to TRBJ2-3; 10 positions agree with TRBD2. The CDR3 sequence is 14 residues long. Germline V gene lookup returns CDR1 MNHNS and CDR2 SASEGT. J lost 8 bases, V lost 1 base, and 3 bases had no gene match. The CDR3: CASSEVRTSGTQYF. The CDR3 DNA is TGTGCCAGCAGTGAAGTACGGACTAGCGGTACGCAGTATTTT.

The J gene is TRBJ2-7, the V gene TRBV7-8; D remains ambiguous. The V and J ends lost 4 bases and 0 bases respectively, with 10 bases between them. Germline CDR1 reads SGHVS; CDR2 reads FQNEAQ. The length of the CDR3 is 14 residues. The CDR3 loop is CASSSAGVSYEQYF. CDR3 nucleotides: TGTGCCAGCAGCTCGGCCGGAGTCTCCTACGAGCAGTACTTC. Complete variable domain (other parts from reference TRBV7-8 and TRBJ2-7): GAGVSQSPRYKVAKRGQDVALRCDPISGHVSLFWYQQALGQGPEFLTYFQNEAQLDKSGLPSDRFFAERPEGSVSTLKIQRTQQEDSAVYLCASSSAGVSYEQYFGPGTRLTVT.

The chain joins TRBV5-1 to TRBJ2-5; TRBD2 agrees at 12 bases. Germline V gene lookup returns CDR1 SGHRS and CDR2 YFSETQ. CDR3 size: 15 residues. With V trimmed by 3 bases and J by 5 bases, 5 bases remained unmatched. The CDR3 DNA reads as TGCGCCAGCAGCTCGGGACTAGCGGGTTGGGAGACCCAGTACTTC. As protein: CASSSGLAGWETQYF.

The chain uses TRBV7-6 and TRBJ1-5; D is perhaps TRBD1 (6 bases). The CDR3 has 15 amino acids. V was clipped by 5 bases and J by 7 bases, with 18 bases between them. CDR1 is SGHVS and CDR2 is FNYEAQ in the germline V gene. CDR3 sequence: CASSLGQNPGQPQHF. The CDR3 nucleotides are TGTGCCAGCAGCCTGGGACAAAACCCAGGACAGCCCCAGCATTTT. The complete variable domain, with remaining parts taken from reference TRBV7-6 and TRBJ1-5, reads GAGVSQSPRYKVTKRGQDVALRCDPISGHVSLYWYRQALGQGPEFLTYFNYEAQQDKSGLPNDRFSAERPEGSISTLTIQRTEQRDSAMYRCASSLGQNPGQPQHFGDGTRLSIL.

This sequence joins TRBV28 and TRBJ1-5, with D perhaps matching TRBD1 (6 bases). The length of the CDR3 is 13 residues. The V gene's germline CDR1 is MDHEN and CDR2 SYDVKM. Trimming stripped 8 bases from V and 6 bases from J, with 14 bases between. The CDR3 here is CASGWRGGQPQHF. The CDR3 coding sequence is TGTGCCAGCGGATGGAGGGGGGGTCAGCCCCAGCATTTT.

The chain joins TRBV11-2 to TRBJ2-1; D possibly corresponds to TRBD1 (6 bases). V lost 5 bases and J 7 bases, leaving 21 bases between the germline ends. The CDR3 is made up of 16 amino acids. Germline CDR1 SGHAT, CDR2 FQNNGV. In DNA form, the CDR3 reads TGTGCCAGCAGCAAACGCACCTGGTCAGGGGAGAATGAGCAGTTCTTC. It yields the protein CASSKRTWSGENEQFF. Drawing the rest from reference TRBV11-2 and TRBJ2-1, the complete variable domain is EAGVAQSPRYKIIEKRQSVAFWCNPISGHATLYWYQQILGQGPKLLIQFQNNGVVDDSQLPKDRFSAERLKGVDSTLKIQPAKLEDSAVYLCASSKRTWSGENEQFFGPGTRLTVL.

The CDR3: CASSCTRTGSTDTQYF. As DNA, the CDR3 is TGTGCCAGCAGCTGTACCCGGACAGGGAGCACAGATACGCAGTATTTT. The chain recombines TRBV12-1 with TRBJ2-3; TRBD1, the table's D call, lacks a check against the DNA. TRBV12-1 corresponds to a pseudogene. CDR3 length: 16 residues.

This chain connects TRBV6-5 to TRBJ2-7, with D possibly TRBD1 on 6 matching bases. Germline V gene data show CDR1 as MNHEY and CDR2 as SVGAGI. This CDR3 spans 14 amino acids. The V gene lost 6 bases and the J gene lost 2 bases, with 14 bases spanning the gap. Written as DNA, the CDR3 is TGTGCCAGCAGCCGACAGGCGGCCGCCTACGAGCAGTACTTC. Amino acid sequence: CASSRQAAAYEQYF.

The genes are TRBV5-1 and TRBJ1-2, with 7 bases fitting TRBD1. V dropped 4 bases and J dropped 6; count of bases not matched to a gene: 9. The CDR3 runs to 14 residues. Germline assignment: CDR1 SGHRS and CDR2 YFSETQ. The DNA for the CDR3 is TGCGCCAGCAGCATAGGACAGGCTAATGATGGCTACACCTTC. Translation gives CASSIGQANDGYTF.

This chain uses TRBV4-2 with TRBJ2-3; TRBD2 aligns across 9 bases. Germline V gene lookup returns CDR1 LGHNA and CDR2 YNFKEQ. The trim removed 5 bases at V and 5 bases at J, leaving 8 bases unmatched. This CDR3 has 15 amino acids. The CDR3 here is CASSYRLAEEDTQYF. The CDR3 nucleotides are TGTGCCAGCAGCTACCGACTAGCGGAGGAAGATACGCAGTATTTT.

V and J are TRBV9 and TRBJ2-5; possibly TRBD2 for D (5 bases). The germline gives CDR1 SGDLS, CDR2 YYNGEE. The V end lost 0 bases, the J end lost 5 bases, and 17 bases lay between the germline ends. The CDR3 length is 16 residues. The CDR3 is CASSVGGRRGGETQYF. The CDR3 region has the DNA TGTGCCAGCAGCGTAGGTGGCAGGCGAGGCGGGGAGACCCAGTACTTC.